This T cell receptor beta chain was captured in a study of control samples from healthy donors and cancer patients. Generated by immunoSEQ multiplex PCR, the TCRdb table keeps only in-frame clones and is missing some. The table records some 160,000 clones, around 95% of them present only once. CDR1 is MGHRA, CDR2 YSYEKL, per germline. V was cut by 2 bases and J by 2 bases, with 10 bases left in between. The CDR3 is 15 residues long. The TCR originated in a woman between 40 and 55 years old in good health. This chain connects TRBV4-1 to TRBJ1-3; tentatively, D is TRBD1 (6 bases). The sequenced sample consisted of blood. The CDR3 DNA is TGCGCCAGCAGCCAAACAGGGCCGCCTGGAAACACCATATATTTT. Protein sequence: CASSQTGPPGNTIYF.